The 27 T cell receptor beta chains presented below share a single source sample, sequenced in a study of CD8 T cells in Susac syndrome (dated by TCRdb to about 2019). The protocol used for the library was the immunoSEQ multiplex PCR assay. RNA was extracted using the RNeasy kit, and roughly 0.45 to 1 microgram was reverse transcribed with random hexamers. The public reads were run again by TCRdb, first through fastp at Q25 and then through MiXCR, and only productive beta chains were kept. Every CDR3 protein is listed once, alongside the most common genes and DNA of its rows. Present in this sample are 150,000 or so distinct CDR3 sequences, approximately 96% of which were seen just once. 0.16% of the sample is held by the ten biggest clonotypes. Sequencing was performed on CD4+ T cells from PBMCs. The receptors come from a human donor with Susac syndrome.

CDR3 protein: CASSFGREQEKLFF. CDR3 nucleotide sequence: TGTGCCAGCAGCTTTGGCAGGGAACAGGAAAAACTGTTTTTT. The chain combines TRBV7-2 with TRBJ1-4; perhaps TRBD1 as D (5 bases). Per the germline V gene, CDR1 is SGHTA and CDR2 is FQGNSA. V lost 3 bases and J 8 bases, leaving 13 bases between the germline ends. This CDR3 region has 14 residues.

This clonotype was seen once. This chain joins TRBV20-1 and TRBJ1-1; the D gene is possibly TRBD1 (5 bases). The CDR3 is made up of 15 amino acids. The germline gives CDR1 DFQATT, CDR2 SNEGSKA (reference sequence). The V and J ends lost 1 base and 2 bases respectively, with 14 bases between them. The CDR3 sequence: CSARAIRQINTEAFF. The CDR3 DNA follows: TGCAGTGCTAGAGCAATCCGACAGATTAACACTGAAGCTTTCTTT.

The genes are TRBV27 and TRBJ1-2; perhaps TRBD1 as D (5 bases). Germline V gene data show CDR1 as MNHEY and CDR2 as SMNVEV (reference sequence). The CDR3 runs 13 residues. V lost 5 bases to trimming and J lost 4 bases, with 11 bases between them. CDR3 DNA sequence: TGTGCCAGCAGTCCCCGGGGCAGCTATGGCTACACCTTC. Its protein product is CASSPRGSYGYTF.

V is TRBV29-1 and J is TRBJ1-2, with TRBD1 matching over 7 bases. This CDR3 contains 13 residues. Trimming took 5 bases from V and 5 from J; bases not matched to a gene: 8. Germline-derived CDR1 and CDR2 are SQVTM and ANQGSEA. The CDR3 loop is CSVPFPGQYGYTF. Here the CDR3 DNA reads TGCAGCGTTCCCTTCCCGGGACAGTATGGCTACACCTTC.

This chain links TRBV29-1 with TRBJ1-1; D is possibly TRBD1 (5 bases). This CDR3 has 13 amino acids. V was pared by 3 bases and J by 1 base, with 9 bases between. Looked up from germline, CDR1 is SQVTM and CDR2 is ANQGSEA. CDR3 loop: CSVERGSNTEAFF. The DNA of the CDR3 is TGCAGCGTTGAGCGGGGGTCGAACACTGAAGCTTTCTTT.

This CDR3 is CSARGGDLSNQPQHF. The CDR3 nucleotides are TGCAGTGCTAGGGGAGGGGACCTTAGCAATCAGCCCCAGCATTTT. The rearrangement joins TRBV20-1 to TRBJ1-5, with D perhaps matching TRBD1 (5 bases). Germline CDR1 and CDR2: DFQATT and SNEGSKA (reference sequence). V lost 3 bases to trimming and J lost 0 bases, with 12 bases between them. The CDR3 sequence is 15 residues long.

The chain is built from TRBV2 and TRBJ2-1; maybe TRBD2 (6 bases). From germline, CDR1 is SNHLY and CDR2 FYNNEI. Deletions cut 7 bases from V and 8 bases from J, with 12 bases between. CDR3 length equals 12 residues. CDR3 in amino acids: CASIQTGDEQFF. CDR3 coding DNA: TGTGCCAGCATCCAAACGGGGGATGAGCAGTTCTTC.

The gene calls are TRBV4-1 and TRBJ2-3; 12 nucleotides line up with TRBD2. This CDR3 is built from 16 residues. Germline assignment: CDR1 MGHRA and CDR2 YSYEKL. After removal of 5 bases from V and 6 bases from J, the junction contained 9 bases not matched to a gene. The CDR3 reads CASSGPSGGADDTQYF. The CDR3 DNA sequence: TGCGCCAGCAGCGGCCCTAGCGGGGGGGCTGATGATACGCAGTATTTT.

The chain is built from TRBV15 and TRBJ2-2; the D gene is possibly TRBD2 (6 bases). V shed 11 bases and J shed 1 base, with 11 bases lying between them. The CDR3 loop spans 13 amino acids. Germline loops: CDR1 LNHNV, CDR2 YYDKDF (reference sequence). CDR3 amino acids: CASGGVNTGELFF. As DNA, the CDR3 is TGTGCCTCCGGAGGGGTGAACACCGGGGAGCTGTTTTTT.

The chain couples TRBV18 to TRBJ1-2, with D tentatively TRBD1 (5 bases). CDR1 and CDR2 from the germline V gene are KGHSH and LQKENI. The CDR3 loop spans 14 amino acids. The V end was cut by 3 bases, the J end by 3 bases, with 11 bases between. CDR3 protein: CASSPGTDHYGYTF. DNA of the CDR3: TGTGCCAGCTCACCGGGGACGGACCACTATGGCTACACCTTC.

The rearrangement links TRBV28 to TRBJ2-5, with TRBD1 matching 7 bases. Losses at the gene ends were 5 bases for V and 6 bases for J; bases not matched to a gene: 9. This CDR3 has 14 amino acids. Germline CDR1 MDHEN, CDR2 SYDVKM. The CDR3: CASSLDRPTQTQYF. CDR3 in DNA: TGTGCCAGCAGTCTGGACAGGCCTACACAGACCCAGTACTTC.

This sequence joins TRBV20-1 and TRBJ1-3, with 10 bases lining up with TRBD1. CDR1 DFQATT and CDR2 SNEGSKA come from the germline V gene (reference sequence). After removal of 6 bases from V and 4 bases from J, the junction contained 6 bases not matched to a gene. CDR3 length: 14 residues. The DNA of the CDR3 is TGCAGTGCCCTGACAGGGGGCTTCGGAAACACCATATATTTT. Translated, it gives CSALTGGFGNTIYF.

The rearrangement uses TRBV20-1 and TRBJ1-3; D is uncertain. V dropped 1 base and J dropped 0 bases, with 16 bases sitting between them. This CDR3 has 17 amino acids. From germline, CDR1 is DFQATT and CDR2 SNEGSKA (reference sequence). The CDR3 nucleotides read TGCAGTGCTAGAGTGGCGGAGGGTTTGGGCTCTGGAAACACCATATATTTT. Amino acid sequence: CSARVAEGLGSGNTIYF.

V and J are TRBV29-1 and TRBJ1-5; D unclear. The V end was cut by 5 bases, the J end by 2 bases, with 7 bases between. The CDR3 has 12 residues. The germline V gene has CDR1 SQVTM and CDR2 ANQGSEA. CDR3 DNA: TGCAGCGTTAGGGAAGGCAATCAGCCCCAGCATTTT. It is translated as CSVREGNQPQHF.

This clonotype was found a few times. The V call is TRBV7-2, the J call TRBJ2-7, with TRBD1 as a possible D gene (6 bases). CDR3 size: 15 residues. The V and J ends lost 3 bases and 1 base respectively, with 13 bases between them. The germline CDR1 and CDR2 sequences are SGHTA and FQGNSA. In nucleotides, the CDR3 is TGTGCCAGCAGCTTGGGGCAGGGGCTGTCCTACGAGCAGTACTTC. Protein product: CASSLGQGLSYEQYF. Using reference TRBV7-2 and TRBJ2-7 for the parts outside the CDR3, the full variable domain is GAGVSQSPSNKVTEKGKDVELRCDPISGHTALYWYRQSLGQGLEFLIYFQGNSAPDKSGLPSDRFSAERTGGSVSTLTIQRTQQEDSAVYLCASSLGQGLSYEQYFGPGTRLTVT.

J is TRBJ2-2 and V is TRBV4-1; D is possibly TRBD2 (6 bases). With 3 bases removed from V and 0 bases from J, the gap between germline ends came to 8 bases. The length of the CDR3 is 15 residues. The germline CDR1 and CDR2 sequences are MGHRA and YSYEKL. Written as DNA, the CDR3 is TGCGCCAGCAGCCATCCGGGGGCGAACACCGGGGAGCTGTTTTTT. It is translated as CASSHPGANTGELFF.

This clonotype was seen once. This rearrangement joins TRBV28 to TRBJ1-1; maybe TRBD1 (6 bases). The germline CDR1 and CDR2 sequences are MDHEN and SYDVKM. The V gene lost 4 bases and the J gene lost 4 bases, with 13 bases spanning the gap. The CDR3 is 14 residues long. The DNA of the CDR3 is TGTGCCAGCAGTTCCGCAGGGGCTGGCACTGAAGCTTTCTTT. Protein sequence: CASSSAGAGTEAFF.

CDR3 sequence: CASSPGVAGEAYEQYF. Here the CDR3 DNA reads TGTGCCAGCAGCCCTGGAGTCGCAGGTGAAGCCTACGAGCAGTACTTC. The V call is TRBV9, the J call TRBJ2-7; D gene unclear. The CDR3 totals 16 residues. V dropped 4 bases and J dropped 2 bases, with 19 bases sitting between them. Germline assignment: CDR1 SGDLS and CDR2 YYNGEE.

The chain employs TRBV7-9 and TRBJ1-5; 7 bases are a match to TRBD1. Germline V gives CDR1 SEHNR, CDR2 FQNEAQ (reference sequence). The CDR3 covers 15 residues. The ends lost 5 bases at V and 2 bases at J; junction bases unmatched: 6. CDR3 sequence: CASSQKGAGNQPQHF. Written as DNA, the CDR3 is TGTGCCAGCAGCCAGAAGGGGGCTGGCAATCAGCCCCAGCATTTT.

The chain couples TRBV4-1 to TRBJ2-1, with a weak D call TRBD2 (5 bases). This CDR3 contains 15 residues. Germline CDR1 MGHRA, CDR2 YSYEKL. Deletions cut 1 base from V and 10 bases from J, with 17 bases between. Here the CDR3 DNA reads TGCGCCAGCAGCCAAGTCCAGATAGGAACGGGAGAGCAGTTCTTC. Translated: CASSQVQIGTGEQFF.

The chain carries TRBV29-1 and TRBJ2-2; tentatively, D is TRBD1 (5 bases). Looked up from germline, CDR1 is SQVTM and CDR2 is ANQGSEA. The V and J ends lost 4 bases and 8 bases respectively, with 14 bases between them. This CDR3 region has 13 residues. CDR3 in DNA: TGCAGCGTTGTCTCCAGGGTGTCAGGGGAGCTGTTTTTT. It translates to CSVVSRVSGELFF.

This clonotype was counted once. The chain couples TRBV20-1 to TRBJ2-2; TRBD2 matches 14 bases. This CDR3 region has 14 residues. Trimming at V came to 5 bases and at J to 6 bases, leaving 2 bases not matched to a gene. Germline CDR1 DFQATT, CDR2 SNEGSKA (reference sequence). The CDR3, as DNA: TGCAGTGCTCCGACTAGCGGGGGGGCCGGGGAGCTGTTTTTT. It encodes CSAPTSGGAGELFF.

The V gene is TRBV6-1, the J gene TRBJ2-5, with a possible D match to TRBD2 (6 bases). The V gene's germline CDR1 is MNHNS and CDR2 SASEGT. This CDR3 is built from 13 residues. The ends were cut back, 4 bases at V and 0 bases at J, with 6 bases in the middle. The CDR3 DNA reads TGTGCCAGCAGTGGACTAGACCAAGAGACCCAGTACTTC. It is translated as CASSGLDQETQYF.

The chain couples TRBV6-2 or TRBV6-3 to TRBJ1-5, with D possibly being TRBD1 (6 bases). From germline, CDR1 is MNHEY and CDR2 SVGEGT. CDR3 length equals 15 residues. V was pared by 0 bases and J by 1 base, with 7 bases between. The CDR3 region has the DNA TGTGCCAGCAGTTACTCAGGGGGAAGCAATCAGCCCCAGCATTTT. The encoded protein is CASSYSGGSNQPQHF.

The rearrangement uses TRBV5-4 and TRBJ2-7; possible D gene TRBD2, 5 bases. Looked up from germline, CDR1 is SGHNT and CDR2 is YYREEE (reference sequence). CDR3 length: 14 amino acids. Trimming cost V 1 base and J 5 bases, with 13 bases left between them. The chain's CDR3 is CASSLPRRTDEQYF. CDR3 coding DNA: TGTGCCAGCAGCTTGCCGAGACGGACTGACGAGCAGTACTTC.

As concerns this clonotype: A junction end diverges from the germline sequence, so it may reflect a read error. This chain links TRBV29-1 with TRBJ1-1; D not resolved. Germline-derived CDR1 and CDR2 are SQVTM and ANQGSEA. This CDR3 is 12 amino acids long. CDR3 sequence: CSVGVANAEAFF. The DNA for the CDR3 is TGCAGCGTTGGGGTGGCGAACGCTGAAGCTTTCTTT. The full variable domain, its missing parts supplied by reference TRBV29-1 and TRBJ1-1, is SAVISQKPSRDICQRGTSLTIQCQVDSQVTMMFWYRQQPGQSLTLIATANQGSEATYESGFVIDKFPISRPNLTFSTLTVSNMSPEDSSIYLCSVGVANAEAFFGQGTRLTVV.

The J gene is TRBJ2-5, the V gene TRBV7-2; tentative D call: TRBD2 (5 bases). The CDR3 spans 13 residues. Germline lookup yields CDR1 SGHTA and CDR2 FQGNSA. V dropped 4 bases and J dropped 5 bases, with 11 bases sitting between them. CDR3 DNA sequence: TGTGCCAGCAGCTCGGATACTAGGGAGACCCAGTACTTC. Translating it yields CASSSDTRETQYF. The complete variable domain, with remaining parts taken from reference TRBV7-2 and TRBJ2-5, reads GAGVSQSPSNKVTEKGKDVELRCDPISGHTALYWYRQSLGQGLEFLIYFQGNSAPDKSGLPSDRFSAERTGGSVSTLTIQRTQQEDSAVYLCASSSDTRETQYFGPGTRLLVL.